These 10 T cell receptor beta chains were sequenced from one sample in a study of T cells in Graves' hyperthyroidism and ophthalmopathy. RNA transcripts were the template for amplifying TCR beta CDR3 regions. HTBI primers were used for first-round RT-PCR of the TCR CDR3. Using its own MiXCR run on the multiplex PCR reads, TCRdb lists one record per CDR3 protein. Among more than 300,000 distinct CDR3 sequences listed, around 18% were seen once. Sequencing was performed on blood. The origin of the receptors is a man aged 18 to 30 with Graves' ophthalmopathy.

This clonotype was counted at least ten times. The chain is built from TRBV6-5 and TRBJ1-5; D is ambiguous. Germline V gene sequence: CDR1 MNHEY, CDR2 SVGAGI. The CDR3 covers 14 residues. With 0 bases removed from V and 1 base from J, the gap between germline ends came to 4 bases. This CDR3 is CASSYSRSNQPQHF. CDR3 DNA: TGTGCCAGCAGTTACTCCCGCAGCAATCAGCCCCAGCATTTT.

The V gene is TRBV4-1, the J gene TRBJ1-1, with D possibly TRBD1 on 5 matching bases. V was shortened by 2 bases and J by 10 bases, with 14 bases between the two germline ends. The CDR3 loop spans 13 amino acids. CDR1 and CDR2 (germline): MGHRA, YSYEKL. CDR3 amino acids: CASSQPGGVSAFF. The DNA of the CDR3 is TGCGCCAGCAGCCAACCGGGGGGGGTTTCAGCTTTCTTT.

This clonotype appeared a single time. One base away lies a much larger clone, so this may be a sequencing read error. The CDR3 ends on some other residue instead of the conserved phenylalanine or tryptophan, so this is likely a read error. This rearrangement joins TRBV28 to TRBJ2-4; 7 bases map to TRBD1. The CDR3 extends over 14 amino acids. Germline CDR1 is MDHEN and CDR2 is SYDVKM. V dropped 7 bases and J dropped 4; count of bases not matched to a gene: 7. DNA of the CDR3: TGTGCCAGCATTCAACAGGGGATGAAAAACATTCAGTACCTC. It specifies CASIQQGMKNIQYL.

In its sample, this clonotype was seen many times. This chain joins TRBV9 and TRBJ2-3, with D perhaps matching TRBD2 (6 bases). The CDR3 has 16 amino acids. Germline V CDR1 and CDR2: SGDLS, YYNGEE. The V and J ends lost 2 bases and 3 bases respectively, with 16 bases between them. CDR3 sequence: CASSVGTGVWTDTQYF. As DNA, the CDR3 is TGTGCCAGCAGCGTCGGAACGGGGGTTTGGACAGATACGCAGTATTTT.

About this clonotype itself: Germline and junction disagree at one end, which may indicate a read error. The rearrangement uses TRBV9 and TRBJ1-5; possibly TRBD1 for D (5 bases). Germline loops: CDR1 SGDLS, CDR2 YYNGEE. CDR3 length: 14 amino acids. CDR3 loop: CASIVDEGHQPQHF. CDR3 nucleotide sequence: TGTGCCAGCATCGTAGATGAGGGGCATCAGCCCCAGCATTTT.

This clonotype was seen repeatedly, ten times or more. This chain links TRBV5-1 with TRBJ2-1, with 12 bases lining up with TRBD2. CDR1 is SGHRS and CDR2 is YFSETQ in the germline V gene. The length of the CDR3 is 15 residues. With 2 bases clipped from V and 10 bases from J, the junction kept 7 bases outside the gene matches. In nucleotides, the CDR3 is TGCGCCAGCAGCTTAACGACTAGCGGGGGACTAGAGCAGTTCTTC. Translated: CASSLTTSGGLEQFF.

The sample holds many counts of this clonotype. J is TRBJ1-1 and V is TRBV19; D not resolved. Trimming pared 8 bases from V and 4 bases from J, leaving 17 bases between. CDR1 and CDR2 from the germline V gene are LNHDA and SQIVND (reference sequence). This CDR3 is 14 amino acids long. CDR3 residues: CASAYRGGSTEAFF. Written as DNA, the CDR3 is TGTGCCAGTGCGTACAGAGGAGGATCCACTGAAGCTTTCTTT. The whole variable domain, remainder taken from reference TRBV19 and TRBJ1-1, is DGGITQSPKYLFRKEGQNVTLSCEQNLNHDAMYWYRQDPGQGLRLIYYSQIVNDFQKGDIAEGYSVSREKKESFPLTVTSAQKNPTAFYLCASAYRGGSTEAFFGQGTRLTVV.

The chain has TRBV24-1 and TRBJ1-2, with a possible D match to TRBD1 (5 bases). Trimming stripped 1 base from V and 10 bases from J, with 9 bases between. Looked up from germline, CDR1 is KGHDR and CDR2 is SFDVKD. The CDR3 extends over 12 amino acids. The CDR3 loop reads CATSDFTGDYTF. CDR3 nucleotides: TGTGCCACCAGTGATTTTACGGGGGACTACACCTTC.

The chain recombines TRBV15 with TRBJ1-1; D ambiguous. Trimming removed 3 bases from V and 1 base from J, with 12 bases in between. Germline V gene data show CDR1 as LNHNV and CDR2 as YYDKDF (reference sequence). This CDR3 is 15 amino acids long. CDR3 bases: TGTGCCACCAGCAGCCTGAGGGAGCCGAACACTGAAGCTTTCTTT. Protein: CATSSLREPNTEAFF.

This clonotype came up a few times. The chain combines TRBV28 with TRBJ2-3, with D possibly matching TRBD1 (6 bases). The germline V gene encodes CDR1 MDHEN and CDR2 SYDVKM. Deletions cut 3 bases from V and 0 bases from J, with 19 bases between. The CDR3 runs to 18 residues. The CDR3 sequence: CASSFEPKNRASTDTQYF. The DNA for the CDR3 is TGTGCCAGCAGTTTCGAGCCGAAGAACAGGGCAAGCACAGATACGCAGTATTTT.